The rows below give T cell receptor beta chains drawn from one sample of a study of blood T cells in healthy people across ages. One entry per CDR3 protein results from TCRdb running MiXCR on the 5' RACE reads. The sample has some 1.1 million distinct CDR3 sequences; 35% to 40% are singletons. The sequenced sample consisted of blood. Receptors originate from a man aged 18 to 35 in good health. Each CDR3 is given with its conserved first and last residue. The order of the fields is D gene, clone size, J gene, V gene, CDR3 protein, CDR3 DNA. D genes are given only for firm matches. The size entry is marked missing in some rows and otherwise reads once, few, many or a size class.

NA	few	TRBJ2-3	TRBV7-3	CASSPNTTADTQYF	TGTGCCAGCAGCCCAAATACGACGGCAGATACGCAGTATTTT
NA	NA	TRBJ1-2	TRBV6-2/TRBV6-3	CASSYVTGQTYYGYTF	TGTGCCAGCAGTTACGTCACCGGACAGACCTATTATGGCTACACCTTC
NA	NA	TRBJ1-2	TRBV7-9	CASSQNGYTF	TGTGCCAGCAGCCAGAATGGCTACACCTTC
TRBD1	NA	TRBJ1-1	TRBV7-2	CASSSGSRTGTNTEAFF	TGTGCCAGCAGCTCAGGGTCTAGGACAGGGACGAACACTGAAGCTTTCTTT
NA	few	TRBJ1-2	TRBV10-3	CAITKTGDYGYTF	TGTGCCATCACCAAGACAGGAGATTATGGCTACACCTTC
NA	NA	TRBJ2-1	TRBV7-3	CASSLKGMEGNEQFF	TGTGCCAGCAGCTTGAAGGGGATGGAGGGCAATGAGCAGTTCTTC
NA	few	TRBJ2-3	TRBV6-6	CASSYSAGATDTQYF	TGTGCCAGCAGTTACTCTGCGGGGGCCACAGATACGCAGTATTTT
NA	once	TRBJ1-1	TRBV7-2	CASSLGRTVAFF	TGTGCCAGCTCCTTGGGTCGAACTGTAGCTTTCTTT
NA	NA	TRBJ2-2	TRBV20-1	CSARWGARNTGELFF	TGCAGTGCTAGATGGGGGGCGAGGAACACCGGGGAGCTGTTTTTT
TRBD1	NA	TRBJ1-2	TRBV12-3/TRBV12-4	CASSFSRDRANYGYTF	TGTGCCAGCAGTTTTTCCCGGGACAGAGCTAACTATGGCTACACCTTC
NA	NA	TRBJ2-2	TRBV27	CASSYRDISGELFF	TGTGCCAGCAGTTACAGGGATATTAGCGGGGAGCTGTTTTTT
NA	NA	TRBJ2-3	TRBV20-1	CRGPMTDPQYF	TGCAGGGGGCCAATGACAGATCCGCAGTATTTT
TRBD1	few	TRBJ1-2	TRBV7-9	CASSDGTGYGYTF	TGTGCCAGCAGCGATGGGACAGGCTATGGCTACACCTTC
TRBD1	NA	TRBJ1-6	TRBV7-8	CASSYGQVYNSPLHF	TGTGCCAGCAGCTACGGACAGGTCTATAATTCACCCCTCCACTTT